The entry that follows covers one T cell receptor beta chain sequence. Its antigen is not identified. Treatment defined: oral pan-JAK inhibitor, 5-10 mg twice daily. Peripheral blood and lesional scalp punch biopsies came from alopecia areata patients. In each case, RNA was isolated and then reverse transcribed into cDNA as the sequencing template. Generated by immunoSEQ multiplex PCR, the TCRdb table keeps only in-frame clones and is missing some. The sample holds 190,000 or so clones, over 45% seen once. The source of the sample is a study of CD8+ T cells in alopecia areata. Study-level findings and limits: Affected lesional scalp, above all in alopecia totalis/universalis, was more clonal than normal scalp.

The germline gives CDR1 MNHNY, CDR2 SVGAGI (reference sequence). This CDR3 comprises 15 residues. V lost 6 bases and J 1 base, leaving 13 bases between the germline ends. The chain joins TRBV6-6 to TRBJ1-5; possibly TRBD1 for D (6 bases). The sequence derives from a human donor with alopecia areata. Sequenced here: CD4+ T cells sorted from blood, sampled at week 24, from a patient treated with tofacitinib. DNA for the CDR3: TGTGCCAGCAGCTACAGGGATTCGAGCAATCAGCCCCAGCATTTT. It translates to CASSYRDSSNQPQHF.